The sequence of this T cell receptor (beta chain) was determined in a study of blood T cell repertoires in COVID-19 (dated by TCRdb to 2020 to 2022). Study-level background: Samples from collaborators originated in the United States, Italy and Spain and spanned both the acute and convalescent phases of COVID-19. Nearly every sample came with metadata listing a de-identified subject ID, COVID-19 status, age in years and sex. Where HLA class I and class II types were available, the types were taken from metadata supplied by the sample provider, not from assay-based typing. The prospective study material was composed of cDNA or gDNA derived from T cells, B-cell-depleted T cells, or PBMCs. The samples were drawn from the first 160 participants of the ongoing ImmuneRACE study and from 950 to 1,500 subjects provided by 6 global collaborators. The repertoires were made available in a free public database intended to serve as a resource for research on the immune response to SARS-CoV-2. Subjects who had been exposed to COVID-19, were actively infected with it, or had recovered from it provided the deeply sampled blood TCRbeta repertoires that made up the dataset.

In the prospective study, participants were roughly 18 to 100 years old, resided in fewer than 25 geographic areas of the United States, and were enrolled through a virtual design. In the prospective study, cohorts were assigned on the basis of participant-reported clinical history obtained from a screening survey and a study questionnaire. ImmuneRACE Cohort 3 recovered participants were defined by two consecutive negative NP/OP PCR tests, healthcare professional clearance, or symptom resolution. Mobile phlebotomists in the prospective study collected whole blood, serum and a nasopharyngeal or oropharyngeal swab from every participant. Over a roughly 2-month period, participants in the prospective study had the option of providing additional blood draws and questionnaires. Blood samples from the prospective study were shipped frozen or at room temperature prior to DNA extraction. TCRbeta CDR3 regions were amplified from genomic DNA using the immunoSEQ Assay, a bias-controlled multiplex PCR. From the authors' description of their analysis: The number of nucleated cells in each sample was estimated from the amplification of reference gene primers within the assay. To quantify the absolute abundance of each unique TCRbeta CDR3 rearrangement, sequence reads were collapsed and filtered. For each sample, productive Simpson clonality was calculated by taking the square root of Simpson's diversity index across productive rearrangements. The source is immuneACCESS, and TCRdb retained only in-frame sequences with V and J called. Part of the clones is not carried over; for the studies checked, unresolved V genes explain less than half of this, and the remainder is unexplained. From that table come the V and J calls and clone size; the DNA was used to work out D and trimming. In all, the sample holds approximately 220,000 clones, and roughly 84% of those were seen once. The ten largest clones capture 6.8% of the sample.

What the research found in general, with its limitations: Clinical and demographic metadata were provided uncurated, with the amount varying by source and participant.

This clone was recorded once. Its antigen is not yet known. The record has no base qualities; no much larger clone is one base away. After removal of 6 bases from V and 5 bases from J, the junction retains 10 bases not matched to a gene. There are 15 amino acids in the CDR3, from cysteine to phenylalanine inclusive. Only the CDR3 region is kept as DNA, spanning 45 bases read in frame from base 1. The germline V gene specifies SGHNT as CDR1 and YENEEA as CDR2. This sequence uses TRBV11-3 and TRBJ2-1; 7 nucleotides in the junction match TRBD2. The sequenced material came from PBMCs or T cells enriched from blood (not recorded which). This TCR was sampled from a woman between 40 and 55 years old who had recovered from COVID-19. The bases are TGTGCCAGCAGAGGCGCGGGAGTCAGGAACAATGAGCAGTTCTTC. Translation gives CASRGAGVRNNEQFF.